The present T cell receptor (beta chain) was sequenced within a study of immune reconstitution after stem cell transplant in scleroderma. Sample share makes this clonotype medium-sized. TCRdb re-called the RT-PCR reads with MiXCR, one entry per CDR3 protein. The sample has under 4,000 distinct CDR3 sequences, under 10% seen once; the top ten hold approximately 10%. The TCR sequence derives from a female donor with systemic sclerosis. Sampling was performed before or after autologous hematopoietic stem cell transplantation (not recorded which).

CDR3 in amino acids: CSASGQLQETQYF. The CDR3 DNA reads as TGCAGCGCCAGTGGGCAGCTTCAAGAGACCCAGTACTTC. V and J are TRBV29-1 and TRBJ2-5, with no clear D. The CDR3 spans 13 residues. V was trimmed by 7 bases and J by 2 bases, leaving 14 bases between them. Germline V CDR1 and CDR2: SQVTM, ANQGSEA.